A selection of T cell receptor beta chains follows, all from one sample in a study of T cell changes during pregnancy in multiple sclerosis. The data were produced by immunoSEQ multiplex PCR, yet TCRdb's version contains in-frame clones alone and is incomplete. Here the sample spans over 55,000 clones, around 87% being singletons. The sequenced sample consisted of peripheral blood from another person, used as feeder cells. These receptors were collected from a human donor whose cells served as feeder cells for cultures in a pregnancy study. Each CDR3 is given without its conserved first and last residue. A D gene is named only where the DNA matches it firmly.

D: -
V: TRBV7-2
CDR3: ASSLRRGPQETQY

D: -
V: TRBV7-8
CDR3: ASSLTLASTYNEQF

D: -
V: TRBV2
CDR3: ASTVNTGELF

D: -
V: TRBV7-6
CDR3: ASSLSRQGPYNEQF

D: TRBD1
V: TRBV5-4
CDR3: ASSQGQVNSPLH

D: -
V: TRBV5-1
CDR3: ASRLGHPNTEAF

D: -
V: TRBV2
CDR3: ASRPQQGWGYGYT

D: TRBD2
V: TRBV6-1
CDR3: ASSRGEGYEQY

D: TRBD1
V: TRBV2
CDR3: ASRDRDEKLF

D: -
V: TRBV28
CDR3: ASSLYTQQISGNTIY

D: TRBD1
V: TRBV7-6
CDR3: ASSPGGYPYEQY

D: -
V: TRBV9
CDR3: ASSVEQAGTEAF

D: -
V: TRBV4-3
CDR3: ASSLATGGNSPLH

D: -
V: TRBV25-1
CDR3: ASSELTGELF

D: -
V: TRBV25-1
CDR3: ASQTTTVSSYEQY

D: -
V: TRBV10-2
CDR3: ASSLDSYNEQF

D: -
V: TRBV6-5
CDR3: ASSYSIGAGANVLT

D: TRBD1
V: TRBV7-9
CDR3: ASSYSGGAYGYT

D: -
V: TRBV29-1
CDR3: SVEPRDHEQY

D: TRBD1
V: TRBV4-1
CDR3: ASSQGQGPYTEAF

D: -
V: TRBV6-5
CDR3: ASSVMGAPGGELF

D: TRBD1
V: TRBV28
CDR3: ASSSHRGYGYT

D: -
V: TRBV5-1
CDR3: ASSFEGVVGYT

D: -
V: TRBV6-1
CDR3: ASSEGPAPSLYGYT

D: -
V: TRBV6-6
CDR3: ASRAGLSYEQY

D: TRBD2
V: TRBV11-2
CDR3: ASIQNSGSSYNEQF

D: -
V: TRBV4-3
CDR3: ASSLDRNTEAF

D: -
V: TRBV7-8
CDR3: ASSLVRSGTDGGNEQF

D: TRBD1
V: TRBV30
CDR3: ASRTGVSGANVLT

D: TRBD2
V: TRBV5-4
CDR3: ASSPQAGVYNEQF

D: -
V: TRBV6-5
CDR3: ASSYGRRGGEQF

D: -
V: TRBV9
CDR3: ASSPSRTRTLYGYT

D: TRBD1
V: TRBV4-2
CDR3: ASSSQGFGYGYT

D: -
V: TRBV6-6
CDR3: ASSSDSYSYEQY

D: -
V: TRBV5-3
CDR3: ARSLETGPFYSNQPQH

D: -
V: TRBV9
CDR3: ASSPRDYNEQF

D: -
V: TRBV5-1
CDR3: ASSRAGATNEKLF

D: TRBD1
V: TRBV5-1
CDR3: ASSFGRDSYGYT

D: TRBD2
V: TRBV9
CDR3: ASSGIAGALGAQY

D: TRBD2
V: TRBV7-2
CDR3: ASSSTSGGAGEQF

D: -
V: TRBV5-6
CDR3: ASSSTGEGYGYT

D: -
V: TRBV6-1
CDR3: ASSGSPGLGNSPLH

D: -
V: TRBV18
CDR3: ASSPGQTNQPQH